This is a list of T cell receptor beta chains from one sample in a study of T cell responses to AZD1222 COVID-19 vaccine. Here immunoSEQ multiplex PCR was the method, and the copy in TCRdb shows in-frame clones only, minus some. The sample carries some 150,000 clones, approximately 86% recorded once. This sample comprised peripheral blood, obtained 28 days after the second dose of the MenACWY control vaccine. Receptors originate from an adult who received the MenACWY meningococcal vaccine as a control. The conserved cysteine and the conserved F or W are not part of the CDR3 here. Size values are once, few and many counts, or a class for expanded clones, and some rows have none.

TRBV7-8	-	TRBJ1-1	ASSLVGRPLNTEAF
TRBV5-1	-	TRBJ1-4	ASSSGQATNEKLF
TRBV4-3	few	TRBJ2-7	ASSQESPGTGNSYEQY
TRBV6-5	few	TRBJ2-5	ASSYSGGVQETQY
TRBV14	few	TRBJ2-1	ASSQALEQF
TRBV11-3	-	TRBJ2-7	ASSSRTALYEQY
TRBV5-4	-	TRBJ1-1	ASSSRTGGDTEAF
TRBV6-1	-	TRBJ2-1	ASSERGGLQF
TRBV6-6	-	TRBJ1-2	ASRRIGTGFVNYGYT
TRBV27	-	TRBJ1-2	ASSLIGDPGYT
TRBV7-3	-	TRBJ1-1	ASSLPGRTEAF
TRBV6-5	-	TRBJ1-6	ASRPSGQKNSPLH
TRBV5-6	-	TRBJ2-1	ASSLLTGASYNEQF
TRBV5-1	-	TRBJ2-6	ASSLAGDSGANVLT
TRBV12-3/TRBV12-4	-	TRBJ2-1	ASRGLAGEQF
TRBV6-2/TRBV6-3	-	TRBJ2-1	ASSISRTSGTDSSYNEQF
TRBV4-2	-	TRBJ2-5	ASSQAGTGGQETQY
TRBV7-9	-	TRBJ2-5	ASSQGDTPQETQY
TRBV6-5	-	TRBJ1-2	ASSPYRGNYGYT
TRBV11-3	-	TRBJ2-1	ASSLTTSGRAFQF
TRBV29-1	-	TRBJ1-2	SALGQGDGYT
TRBV19	few	TRBJ1-5	ASRTGGQPQH
TRBV3-1/TRBV3-2	-	TRBJ1-1	ASSQEGTEAF
TRBV7-3	-	TRBJ2-2	ASSLLAATNTGELF
TRBV11-3	once	TRBJ2-4	ASSPWTGQPNIQY
TRBV28	few	TRBJ1-2	ASRSGGYYGYT
TRBV29-1	-	TRBJ1-2	SVENGITNRYGYT
TRBV7-2	-	TRBJ1-4	ASSPQGQVATNEKLF
TRBV9	-	TRBJ1-1	ASSVGGAGTEAF
TRBV5-4	-	TRBJ2-1	ASSRRGASDEQF
TRBV6-5	-	TRBJ1-5	ASSPGDGNQPQH
TRBV5-4	-	TRBJ2-7	ASSSLSGLAHEQY
TRBV7-9	-	TRBJ1-1	ASSLQQNTEAF
TRBV10-3	-	TRBJ1-1	AISTTPTGNTEAF
TRBV19	-	TRBJ1-3	ASRLPGRTSGNTIY
TRBV7-9	-	TRBJ1-6	ASSLTSGYAYNSPLH
TRBV30	-	TRBJ1-1	AWNRGNTEAF
TRBV29-1	-	TRBJ1-4	SVGEQDEKLF
TRBV5-1	once	TRBJ1-1	ASSPDRGATEAF
TRBV7-8	few	TRBJ1-6	ASSLRPQGTGLLNSYNSPLH
TRBV3-1/TRBV3-2	-	TRBJ2-7	ASSPGQPIRASGAYEQY
TRBV14	-	TRBJ1-6	ASSQGQGANSPLH
TRBV19	-	TRBJ1-5	ASGTPGQGGQPQH
TRBV7-9	-	TRBJ1-1	ASSMTGGSTEAF
TRBV10-3	-	TRBJ1-1	AISEVGAGDTEAF
TRBV5-1	-	TRBJ1-3	ASSLDNLGAPGNTIY
TRBV24-1	-	TRBJ2-5	ATSDLTMGGLETQY
TRBV28	-	TRBJ2-7	ATRTGREQY
TRBV24-1	once	TRBJ2-1	ATSLPGRSYNEQF
TRBV10-3	-	TRBJ1-2	AISGGREDGYT
TRBV29-1	few	TRBJ1-1	SVMGTEAF
TRBV19	-	TRBJ1-2	ASSLTGTGLYGYT
TRBV2	few	TRBJ2-7	ASSEGTSGNSYEQY
TRBV30	-	TRBJ2-7	AWSGDPREQY
TRBV6-5	-	TRBJ1-6	ASSYSEGGQSPLH